This T cell receptor (beta chain) was captured in a study of T cells after yellow fever vaccination. Overall study results and limits: Within FACS-sorted repertoires, abundant clonotypes contaminating from the bulk population could be present. Detected again after the booster were most primary-vaccination clones, at nearly 97% CD4 and roughly 88% CD8.

UMIs and a universal primer site were added when TCR cDNA was made by 5'RACE template switching. TCRdb fed the 5' RACE reads into MiXCR, producing one record per CDR3 protein. The data contain 300,000 to 400,000 distinct CDR3 sequences, under 5% of them singletons. The CDR3 is 13 amino acids. V dropped 7 bases and J dropped 6; count of bases not matched to a gene: 7. Germline lookup yields CDR1 SGHRS and CDR2 YFSETQ. Comment on this clonotype: Its cognate antigen is unknown.

This sample comprised PBMCs, obtained 5 days after the yellow fever booster vaccination. The clonotype was recovered from a man aged 18 to 30 who received the YFV17D yellow fever vaccine. V and J are TRBV5-1 and TRBJ2-7; 10 bases agree with TRBD1. The CDR3 DNA reads as TGCGCCAGCGGCCGACAGGGGGCAGGCGAGCAGTACTTC. It codes for CASGRQGAGEQYF.